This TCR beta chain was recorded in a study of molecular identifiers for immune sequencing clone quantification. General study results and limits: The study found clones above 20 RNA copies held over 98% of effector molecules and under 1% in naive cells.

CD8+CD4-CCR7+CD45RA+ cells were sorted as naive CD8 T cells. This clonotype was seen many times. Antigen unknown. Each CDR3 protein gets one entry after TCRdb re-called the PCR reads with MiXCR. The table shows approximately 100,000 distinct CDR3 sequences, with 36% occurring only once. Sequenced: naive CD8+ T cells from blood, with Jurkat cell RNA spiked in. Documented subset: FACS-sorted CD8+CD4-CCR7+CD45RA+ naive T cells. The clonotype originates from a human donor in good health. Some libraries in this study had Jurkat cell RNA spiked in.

CDR3 sequence: CASSIITTDTQYF. For the CDR3, the DNA is TGTGCCAGCAGCATAATAACCACGGATACGCAGTATTTT. The rearrangement uses TRBV7-2 and TRBJ2-3, with D hard to call. Trimming removed 5 bases from V and 6 bases from J, with 12 bases in between. Looked up from germline, CDR1 is SGHTA and CDR2 is FQGNSA. The CDR3 is made up of 13 amino acids.